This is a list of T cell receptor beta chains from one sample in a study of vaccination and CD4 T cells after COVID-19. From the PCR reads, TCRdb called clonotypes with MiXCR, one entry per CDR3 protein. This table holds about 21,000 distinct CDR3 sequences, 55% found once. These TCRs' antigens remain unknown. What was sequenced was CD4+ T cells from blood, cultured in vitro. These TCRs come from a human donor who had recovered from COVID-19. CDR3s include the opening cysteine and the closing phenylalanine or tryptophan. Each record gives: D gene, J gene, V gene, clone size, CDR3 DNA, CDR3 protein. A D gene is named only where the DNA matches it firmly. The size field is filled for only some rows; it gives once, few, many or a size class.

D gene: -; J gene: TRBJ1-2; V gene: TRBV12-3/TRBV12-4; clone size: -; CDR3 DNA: TGTGCCAGCAGTTTAGTGCGGCAGGGGCTCCCAACCTATGGCTACACCTTC; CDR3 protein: CASSLVRQGLPTYGYTF
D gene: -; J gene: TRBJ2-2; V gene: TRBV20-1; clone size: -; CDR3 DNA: TGCAGTGCTAGAGATCAAGCCAGGGGAGGGTCCGGGGAGCTGTTTTTT; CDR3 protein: CSARDQARGGSGELFF
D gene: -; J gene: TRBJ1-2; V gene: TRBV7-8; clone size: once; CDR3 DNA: TGTGCCAGCAGCTTAGAGTACGGTTTTGGTGGCTACACCTTC; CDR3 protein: CASSLEYGFGGYTF
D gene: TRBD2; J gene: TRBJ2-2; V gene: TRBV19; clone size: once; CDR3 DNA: TGTGCCAGTAGTATCGAGGGCACTAGCGGGCCGAACACCGGGGAGCCGTTTTTT; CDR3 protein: CASSIEGTSGPNTGEPFF
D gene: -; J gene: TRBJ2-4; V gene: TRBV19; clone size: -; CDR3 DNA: TGTGCCAGCAAGAGTTTAGCCAAAAACATTCAGTACTTC; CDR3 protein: CASKSLAKNIQYF
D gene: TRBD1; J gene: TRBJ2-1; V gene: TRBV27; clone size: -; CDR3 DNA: TGTGCCAGCATCCCTTGGGTGGGACAGGGTCACAATGAGCAGTTCTTC; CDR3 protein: CASIPWVGQGHNEQFF
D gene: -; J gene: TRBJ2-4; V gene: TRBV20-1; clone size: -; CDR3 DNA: TGCAGTGCTAGAGATTCGACTCTCGGCAAAAACATTCAGTACTTC; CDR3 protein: CSARDSTLGKNIQYF
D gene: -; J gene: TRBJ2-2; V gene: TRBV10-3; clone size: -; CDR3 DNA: TGTGCCATCAGAGGGCCGACCGGGGAGCTGTTTTTT; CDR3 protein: CAIRGPTGELFF
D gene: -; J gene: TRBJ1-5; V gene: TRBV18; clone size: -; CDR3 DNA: TGTGCCAGCTCACCGGGGGGGGAGCCCCAGCATTTT; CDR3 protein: CASSPGGEPQHF
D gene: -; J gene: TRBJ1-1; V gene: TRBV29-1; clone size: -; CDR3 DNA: TGCAGCGTTGATCGGGGGGCCATGGACACTGAAGCTTTCTTT; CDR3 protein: CSVDRGAMDTEAFF
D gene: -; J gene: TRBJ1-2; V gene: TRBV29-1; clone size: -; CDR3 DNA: TGCAGCGTGAGGGGGTTCTATGGCTACACCTTC; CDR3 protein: CSVRGFYGYTF